The table lists the clone carrying this TCR beta chain with a few counts. Germline values: CDR1 SGHTA, CDR2 FQGNSA. The length of the CDR3 is 12 residues. The V and J ends lost 1 base and 3 bases respectively, with 1 base between them. The sample belongs to a study of T cells after yellow fever vaccination. TCRdb re-analysed the 5' RACE reads in MiXCR, keeping a single row per CDR3 protein. The sample has some 260,000 distinct CDR3 sequences; 5.2% are singletons. Sequenced material: CD4+ T cells sorted from PBMCs, taken on the day of the yellow fever booster vaccination. The chain combines TRBV7-2 with TRBJ2-4, with D unclear. This clonotype originated in a man aged 18 to 29 who received the YFV17D yellow fever vaccine. The DNA for the CDR3 is TGTGCCAGCAGCTTAGACAAAAACATTCAGTACTTC. It encodes CASSLDKNIQYF.